This T cell receptor beta chain was obtained from a study of blood T cell repertoires in COVID-19. Study-wide background: COVID-19 samples, acute and convalescent, were from the United States, Italy and Spain. Nucleic acid was either cDNA or gDNA, and it came from T cells, B-cell-depleted T cells, or PBMCs.

Original data processing: Using reference gene primer amplification, nucleated cell counts were estimated. Measured with immunoSEQ multiplex PCR; TCRdb has only the in-frame clones, and not every one. The D gene and trimming were derived from the DNA, and the V and J assignments and clone size from that table. The sample holds around 700,000 clones, approximately 90% seen once. Germline CDR1 is LGHNA and CDR2 is YSLEER. The CDR3 is 14 amino acids. V shed 2 bases and J shed 0 bases, with 6 bases lying between them. The source material was peripheral blood. This receptor was taken from a woman aged 18 to 35 with acute or convalescent COVID-19. The chain combines TRBV4-3 with TRBJ2-3; no firm D call. The CDR3 protein is CASSQQASTDTQYF. CDR3 sequence (DNA): TGCGCCAGCAGCCAACAGGCTAGCACAGATACGCAGTATTTT.